This T cell receptor (beta chain) was documented in a study of T cells expressing NK-cell markers. Study background: Sorted CD3+CD56+NKG2C+, CD3+CD56+NKG2C- and CD3+CD56-NKG2C+ T cells provided the TCR beta repertoires. Most of the eight sequenced donors tested HCMV-seropositive; one tested seronegative.

The CDR3 runs 15 residues. CDR1 is SGDLS and CDR2 is YYNGEE in the germline V gene. For each CDR3 protein, TCRdb gives one entry from its re-call of the 5' RACE reads, without DNA. The clone table shows more than 400,000 distinct CDR3 sequences, with the ten largest holding 6% to 9.5%. The specimen sequenced was blood T cells: a sorted CD56 or NKG2C T cell subset, CD4+ or CD8+ T cells, or bulk PBMC T cells (not recorded which). The V call is TRBV9, the J call TRBJ2-7; TCRdb designates TRBD2, a call that cannot be tested without DNA. The sequence was obtained from a woman aged 18 to 69 in good health. This CDR3 reads CASSVGASASYEQYF.